Below are 10 T cell receptor beta chains sequenced from a single sample in a study of cytotoxic CD8 clonotypes in ibrutinib-treated CLL. The table came from immunoSEQ multiplex PCR; TCRdb's copy has only in-frame clones and leaves some out. The table shows roughly 24,000 clones, with 78% occurring only once. Sequences were derived from PBMCs, sampled before ibrutinib treatment. These receptors all come from a human donor with chronic lymphocytic leukemia.

The gene calls are TRBV29-1 and TRBJ2-5; tentative D call: TRBD1 (6 bases). Germline loops: CDR1 SQVTM, CDR2 ANQGSEA. This CDR3 spans 13 amino acids. V lost 5 bases to trimming and J lost 0 bases, with 10 bases between them. The CDR3 protein is CSVLPGDQETQYF. DNA of the CDR3: TGCAGCGTTTTACCAGGGGACCAAGAGACCCAGTACTTC.

The chain recombines TRBV5-1 with TRBJ2-5; 9 positions match TRBD1. Germline assignment: CDR1 SGHRS and CDR2 YFSETQ. CDR3 length equals 17 residues. The J segment lost 2 bases and the V segment lost 3 bases, leaving 11 bases of the junction unmatched. This CDR3 is CASSSSRWTGVQETQYF. The CDR3 nucleotides read TGCGCCAGCAGCTCATCGCGATGGACAGGGGTTCAAGAGACCCAGTACTTC.

The rearrangement links TRBV28 to TRBJ2-7, with TRBD1 identical over 9 bases. Germline V gene data show CDR1 as MDHEN and CDR2 as SYDVKM. V shed 2 bases and J 4 bases; nucleotides not matched to a gene: 6. The CDR3 runs 15 residues. The CDR3 coding sequence is TGTGCCAGCAGTTTAGCCGGGACAGGGACATACGAGCAGTACTTC. This translates into CASSLAGTGTYEQYF.

The chain recombines TRBV4-3 with TRBJ2-3; unclear D gene. The CDR3 has 13 residues. V lost 1 base, J lost 4 bases, and 6 bases lay in between. Germline V gene sequence: CDR1 LGHNA, CDR2 YSLEER. In DNA, the CDR3 is TGCGCCAGCAGCCAAGCTTATGCAGATACGCAGTATTTT. It is translated as CASSQAYADTQYF.

V usage is TRBV4-1 and J usage is TRBJ2-3; 9 positions agree with TRBD2. The CDR3 covers 17 residues. V shed 0 bases and J 8 bases; nucleotides not matched to a gene: 12. From germline, CDR1 is MGHRA and CDR2 YSYEKL. The CDR3 coding sequence is TGCGCCAGCAGCCAAGAGGGAACCGCGGGGGGGGGCTTTACGCAGTATTTT. This encodes CASSQEGTAGGGFTQYF.

The chain employs TRBV27 and TRBJ1-6; D gene unclear. The CDR3 sequence is 18 residues long. Germline CDR1 reads MNHEY; CDR2 reads SMNVEV (reference sequence). V was trimmed by 5 bases and J by 11 bases, leaving 28 bases between them. The CDR3 spells CASSPGRGRSLEAAPLHF. Here the CDR3 DNA reads TGTGCCAGCAGTCCGGGCCGCGGACGCTCCCTGGAGGCGGCACCCCTCCACTTT.

This clone occurred once. The chain couples TRBV7-2 to TRBJ2-7; 8 nucleotides match TRBD1. The CDR3 sequence is 16 residues long. CDR1 and CDR2 (germline): SGHTA, FQGNSA. Trimming took 5 bases from V and 2 from J; bases not matched to a gene: 11. CDR3: CASSPDSGTGAYEQYF. The CDR3 nucleotides read TGTGCCAGCAGCCCCGACTCCGGGACAGGCGCCTACGAGCAGTACTTC.

The J gene is TRBJ2-3, the V gene TRBV11-2, with TRBD1 identical over 10 bases. With 5 bases clipped from V and 6 bases from J, the junction kept 5 bases outside the gene matches. The CDR3 spans 14 residues. CDR1 and CDR2 from the germline V gene are SGHAT and FQNNGV. The CDR3 loop reads CASSTTGGGDTQYF. In nucleotides, the CDR3 is TGTGCCAGCAGCACGACAGGGGGCGGCGATACGCAGTATTTT.

As to this clone: The germline gene is not matched at one end of the junction; a read error may be the cause. The gene calls are TRBV11-2 and TRBJ2-3; TRBD1 matches 8 bases. CDR3 length equals 16 residues. Germline lookup yields CDR1 SGHAT and CDR2 FQNNGV. Written as DNA, the CDR3 is TGTGCCAGCAGCCGCCTGAGCCGGACTGGGACAGGTACGCAGTATTTT. This translates into CASSRLSRTGTGTQYF.

V is TRBV11-1 and J is TRBJ1-1; no clear D gene. The CDR3 totals 14 residues. Between the trimmed V and J ends, which lost 2 bases and 0 bases, there was a span of 7 bases. CDR1 and CDR2 (germline): SGHAT, FQDESV (reference sequence). CDR3 nucleotide sequence: TGTGCCAGCAGCTTAAAAGAGTTGAACACTGAAGCTTTCTTT. As protein: CASSLKELNTEAFF.